The text below deals with one T cell receptor (beta chain). The data originate from a study of blood T cell repertoires in COVID-19. Study in general: PBMCs, B-cell-depleted T cells, or T cells were the source of the cDNA or gDNA that made up the material.

Per the study methods: Quantification of nucleated cells was approximated via reference gene primer amplification. The data were produced by immunoSEQ multiplex PCR, yet TCRdb's version contains in-frame clones alone and is incomplete. Clone size and the V and J calls come from that table; the DNA yielded D and trimming. The table lists 310,000 or so clones, over 75% of them singletons. The germline V gene has CDR1 SGHAT and CDR2 FQNNGV. This CDR3 comprises 11 residues. Trimming pared 4 bases from V and 6 bases from J, leaving 7 bases between. Material for sequencing was peripheral blood. The chain has TRBV11-2 and TRBJ2-7; D not resolved. The sequence came from a man aged 45 to 65 with active or convalescent COVID-19. The CDR3, as DNA: TGTGCCAGCAGCTCCTATACCGAGCAGTACTTC. This gives the protein CASSSYTEQYF.